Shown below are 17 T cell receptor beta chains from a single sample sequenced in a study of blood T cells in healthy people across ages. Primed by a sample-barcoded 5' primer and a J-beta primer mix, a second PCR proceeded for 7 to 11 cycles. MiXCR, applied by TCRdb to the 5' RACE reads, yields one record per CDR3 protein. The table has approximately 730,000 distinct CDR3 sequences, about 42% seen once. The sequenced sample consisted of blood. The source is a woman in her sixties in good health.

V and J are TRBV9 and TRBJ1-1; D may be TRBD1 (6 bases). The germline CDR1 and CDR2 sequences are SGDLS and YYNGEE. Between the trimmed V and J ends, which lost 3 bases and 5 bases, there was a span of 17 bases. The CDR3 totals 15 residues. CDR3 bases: TGTGCCAGCAGCGCACAGGGTAGGGGGTCAACTGAAGCTTTCTTT. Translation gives CASSAQGRGSTEAFF.

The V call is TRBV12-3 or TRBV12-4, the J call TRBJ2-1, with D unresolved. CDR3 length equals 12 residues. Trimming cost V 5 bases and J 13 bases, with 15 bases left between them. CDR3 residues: CASSPSQETQFF. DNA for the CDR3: TGTGCCAGCAGTCCCTCCCAAGAGACCCAGTTCTTC.

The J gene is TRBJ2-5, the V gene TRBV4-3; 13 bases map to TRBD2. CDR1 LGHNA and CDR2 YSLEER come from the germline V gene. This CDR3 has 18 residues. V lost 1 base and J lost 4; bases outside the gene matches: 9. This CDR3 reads CASSQGELAGGMVETQYF. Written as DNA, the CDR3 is TGCGCCAGCAGCCAAGGTGAACTAGCGGGAGGGATGGTAGAGACCCAGTACTTC.

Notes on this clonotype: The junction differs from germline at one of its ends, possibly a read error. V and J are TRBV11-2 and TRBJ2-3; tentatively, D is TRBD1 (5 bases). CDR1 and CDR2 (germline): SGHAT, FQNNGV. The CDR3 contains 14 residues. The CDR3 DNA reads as TGTGCCAGCAGCGGGAACTACGGCACAGGTACGCAGTATTTT. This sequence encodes CASSGNYGTGTQYF.

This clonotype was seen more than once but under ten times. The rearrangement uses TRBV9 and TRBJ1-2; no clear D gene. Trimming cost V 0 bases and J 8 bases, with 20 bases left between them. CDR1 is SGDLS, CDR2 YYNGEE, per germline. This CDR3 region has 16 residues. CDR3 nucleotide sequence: TGTGCCAGCAGCGTAGATCCCGAACAAGGGAGCGGAGGCTACACCTTC. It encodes CASSVDPEQGSGGYTF.

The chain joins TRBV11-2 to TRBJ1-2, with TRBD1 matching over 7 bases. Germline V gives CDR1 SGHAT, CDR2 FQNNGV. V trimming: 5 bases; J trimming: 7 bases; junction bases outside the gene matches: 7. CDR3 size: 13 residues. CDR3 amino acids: CASSQGEGAGYTF. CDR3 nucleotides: TGTGCCAGCAGCCAGGGGGAGGGGGCTGGCTACACCTTC.

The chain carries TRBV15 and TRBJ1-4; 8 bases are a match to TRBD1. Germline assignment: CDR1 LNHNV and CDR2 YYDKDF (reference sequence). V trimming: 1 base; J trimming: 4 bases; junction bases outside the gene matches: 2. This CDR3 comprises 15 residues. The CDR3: CATSRVDRDNEKLFF. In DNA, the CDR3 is TGTGCCACCAGCAGAGTGGACAGGGATAATGAAAAACTGTTTTTT.

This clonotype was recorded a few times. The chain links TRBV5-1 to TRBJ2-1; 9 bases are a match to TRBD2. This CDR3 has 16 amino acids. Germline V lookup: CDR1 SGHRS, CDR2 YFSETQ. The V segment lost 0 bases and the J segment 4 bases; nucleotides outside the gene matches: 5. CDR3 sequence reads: CASSLEGGGGYNEQFF. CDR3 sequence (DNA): TGCGCCAGCAGCTTGGAAGGCGGGGGGGGGTACAATGAGCAGTTCTTC. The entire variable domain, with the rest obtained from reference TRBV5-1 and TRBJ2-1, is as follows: KAGVTQTPRYLIKTRGQQVTLSCSPISGHRSVSWYQQTPGQGLQFLFEYFSETQRNKGNFPGRFSGRQFSNSRSEMNVSTLELGDSALYLCASSLEGGGGYNEQFFGPGTRLTVL.

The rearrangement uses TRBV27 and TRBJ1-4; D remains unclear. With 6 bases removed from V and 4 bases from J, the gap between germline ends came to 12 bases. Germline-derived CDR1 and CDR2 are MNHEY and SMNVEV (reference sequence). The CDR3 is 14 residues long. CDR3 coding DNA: TGTGCCAGCAGGTCCCGGAAAGTTAATGAAAAACTGTTTTTT. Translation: CASRSRKVNEKLFF.

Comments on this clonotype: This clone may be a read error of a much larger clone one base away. CDR3: CASSLGVTHPQHF. In nucleotides, the CDR3 is TGTGCCAGCAGCTTAGGGGTAACACACCCCCAGCATTTT. J is TRBJ1-5 and V is TRBV7-9; D remains ambiguous. The V and J ends lost 1 base and 10 bases respectively, with 11 bases between them. This CDR3 region has 13 residues. Germline V gives CDR1 SEHNR, CDR2 FQNEAQ (reference sequence). Supplemented by reference TRBV7-9 and TRBJ1-5, the full variable domain reads DTGVSQNPRHKITKRGQNVTFRCDPISEHNRLYWYRQTLGQGPEFLTYFQNEAQLEKSRLLSDRFSAERPKGSFSTLEIQRTEQGDSAMYLCASSLGVTHPQHFGDGTRLSIL.

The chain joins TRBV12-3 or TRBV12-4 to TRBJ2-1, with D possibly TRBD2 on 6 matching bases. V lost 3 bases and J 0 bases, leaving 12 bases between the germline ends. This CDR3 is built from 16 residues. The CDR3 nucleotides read TGTGCCAGCAGTTTGAGTGGGACTTACTCCTACAATGAGCAGTTCTTC. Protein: CASSLSGTYSYNEQFF.

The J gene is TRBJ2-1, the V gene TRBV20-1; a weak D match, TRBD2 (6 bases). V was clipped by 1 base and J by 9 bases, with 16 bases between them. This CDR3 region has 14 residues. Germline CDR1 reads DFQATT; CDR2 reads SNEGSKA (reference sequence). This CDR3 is CSARVETRLSEQFF. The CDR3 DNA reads TGCAGTGCTAGAGTAGAGACTAGATTGTCTGAGCAGTTCTTC.

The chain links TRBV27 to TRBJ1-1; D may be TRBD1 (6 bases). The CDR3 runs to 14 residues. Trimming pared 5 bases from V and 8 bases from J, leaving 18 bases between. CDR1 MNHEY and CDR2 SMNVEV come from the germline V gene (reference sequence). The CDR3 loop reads CASSPEQGIGEAFF. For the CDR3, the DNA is TGTGCCAGCAGTCCAGAACAGGGCATAGGAGAAGCTTTCTTT.

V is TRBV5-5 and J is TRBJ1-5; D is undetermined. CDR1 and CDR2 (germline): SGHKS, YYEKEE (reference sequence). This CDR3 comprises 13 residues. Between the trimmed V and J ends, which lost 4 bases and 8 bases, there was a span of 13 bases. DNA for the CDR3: TGTGCCAGCAGCGCCAAGGGCAGCGAGCCCCAGCATTTT. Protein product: CASSAKGSEPQHF.

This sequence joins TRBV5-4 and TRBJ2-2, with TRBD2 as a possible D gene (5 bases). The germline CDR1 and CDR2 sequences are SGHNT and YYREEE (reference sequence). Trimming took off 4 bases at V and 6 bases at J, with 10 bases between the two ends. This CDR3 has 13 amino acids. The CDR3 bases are TGTGCCAGCAGCCTGGAGAGGGCCGGGGAGCTGTTTTTT. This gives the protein CASSLERAGELFF. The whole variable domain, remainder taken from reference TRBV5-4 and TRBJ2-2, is ETGVTQSPTHLIKTRGQQVTLRCSSQSGHNTVSWYQQALGQGPQFIFQYYREEENGRGNFPPRFSGLQFPNYSSELNVNALELDDSALYLCASSLERAGELFFGEGSRLTVL.

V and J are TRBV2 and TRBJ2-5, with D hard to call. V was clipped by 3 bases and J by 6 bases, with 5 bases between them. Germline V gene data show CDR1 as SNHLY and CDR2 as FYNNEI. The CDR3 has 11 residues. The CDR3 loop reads CASSDDQTQYF. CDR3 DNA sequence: TGTGCCAGCAGTGATGACCAGACCCAGTACTTC.

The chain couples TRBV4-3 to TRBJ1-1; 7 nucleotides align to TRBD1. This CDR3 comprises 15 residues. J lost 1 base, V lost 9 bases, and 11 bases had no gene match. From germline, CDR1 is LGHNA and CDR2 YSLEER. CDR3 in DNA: TGCGCCAGTAGCGGTACGACAGGGAAGAACACTGAAGCTTTCTTT. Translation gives CASSGTTGKNTEAFF.